The rows below give T cell receptor beta chains drawn from one sample of a study of blood T cells in healthy people across ages. TCRdb processed the 5' RACE reads anew with MiXCR; each CDR3 protein has one entry. Of roughly 1,300,000 distinct CDR3 sequences in the sample, almost 60% were seen once. The specimen sequenced was blood. These receptors all come from a young man in good health. Both conserved end residues are part of each CDR3. Fields, in order: V gene, CDR3 length, D gene, clone size, J gene, CDR3 protein, CDR3 DNA. A D gene is named only where the DNA matches it firmly. Where a row states a size, it is once, few, many or the class of an expanded clone; other rows omit it.

V gene: TRBV4-3
CDR3 length: 17
D gene: -
clone size: -
J gene: TRBJ2-7
CDR3 protein: CASSQDRTDASSYEQYF
CDR3 DNA: TGCGCCAGCAGCCAAGACAGAACGGATGCTAGCTCCTACGAGCAGTACTTC

V gene: TRBV7-9
CDR3 length: 13
D gene: -
clone size: few
J gene: TRBJ1-4
CDR3 protein: CASGDGDNEKLFF
CDR3 DNA: TGTGCCAGCGGTGACGGTGATAATGAAAAACTGTTTTTT

V gene: TRBV7-2
CDR3 length: 17
D gene: TRBD2
clone size: -
J gene: TRBJ2-1
CDR3 protein: CASSLVIRTRRVHEQFF
CDR3 DNA: TGTGCCAGCAGCTTAGTTATTCGGACTAGAAGAGTCCATGAGCAGTTCTTC

V gene: TRBV12-3/TRBV12-4
CDR3 length: 14
D gene: -
clone size: -
J gene: TRBJ2-5
CDR3 protein: CASSSTRSRETQYF
CDR3 DNA: TGTGCCAGCAGTTCCACTAGGTCGAGGGAGACCCAGTACTTC

V gene: TRBV4-3
CDR3 length: 18
D gene: -
clone size: -
J gene: TRBJ2-1
CDR3 protein: CASSQERFRADPRQTQFF
CDR3 DNA: TGCGCCAGCAGCCAAGAACGTTTTAGGGCAGACCCCCGTCAGACCCAGTTCTTC

V gene: TRBV7-2
CDR3 length: 12
D gene: -
clone size: -
J gene: TRBJ2-1
CDR3 protein: CASSYAGYEQFF
CDR3 DNA: TGTGCCAGCAGCTATGCGGGTTACGAGCAGTTCTTC

V gene: TRBV7-2
CDR3 length: 15
D gene: TRBD2
clone size: once
J gene: TRBJ2-4
CDR3 protein: CASSPLGGGKNIQYF
CDR3 DNA: TGTGCCAGCAGCCCCCTTGGGGGGGGCAAAAACATTCAGTACTTC

V gene: TRBV11-2
CDR3 length: 15
D gene: -
clone size: -
J gene: TRBJ2-4
CDR3 protein: CASSPGLGPGMEQYF
CDR3 DNA: TGTGCCAGCAGCCCTGGTCTGGGTCCGGGCATGGAGCAGTACTTC

V gene: TRBV20-1
CDR3 length: 16
D gene: TRBD1
clone size: -
J gene: TRBJ1-5
CDR3 protein: CSARATGEGADQPQHF
CDR3 DNA: TGCAGTGCTAGGGCGACAGGGGAAGGGGCCGATCAGCCCCAGCATTTT

V gene: TRBV7-2
CDR3 length: 14
D gene: -
clone size: -
J gene: TRBJ2-1
CDR3 protein: CASSLVRGQHEQFF
CDR3 DNA: TGTGCCAGCAGCTTAGTAAGAGGACAGCATGAGCAGTTCTTC

V gene: TRBV29-1
CDR3 length: 12
D gene: -
clone size: -
J gene: TRBJ2-3
CDR3 protein: CSVGDLSDAQYF
CDR3 DNA: TGCAGCGTCGGGGACTTATCAGATGCGCAGTATTTT

V gene: TRBV20-1
CDR3 length: 18
D gene: -
clone size: -
J gene: TRBJ2-5
CDR3 protein: CSARDRGERRIYQETQYF
CDR3 DNA: TGCAGTGCTAGAGATAGAGGGGAGCGCAGAATCTATCAGGAGACCCAGTACTTC

V gene: TRBV24-1
CDR3 length: 15
D gene: TRBD2
clone size: -
J gene: TRBJ2-1
CDR3 protein: CATSDPRTSGAEQFF
CDR3 DNA: TGTGCCACCAGTGACCCTCGGACTAGCGGGGCCGAGCAGTTCTTC

V gene: TRBV5-1
CDR3 length: 19
D gene: -
clone size: few
J gene: TRBJ2-1
CDR3 protein: CASKVGFGGSMSSYNEQFF
CDR3 DNA: TGCGCCAGCAAGGTGGGGTTTGGGGGCTCTATGAGCTCCTACAATGAGCAGTTCTTC

V gene: TRBV14
CDR3 length: 15
D gene: TRBD1
clone size: -
J gene: TRBJ1-2
CDR3 protein: CASSQDRTGYYGYTF
CDR3 DNA: TGTGCCAGCAGCCAAGACCGGACAGGTTACTATGGCTACACCTTC

V gene: TRBV15
CDR3 length: 15
D gene: TRBD1
clone size: -
J gene: TRBJ2-7
CDR3 protein: CATSRESGQVYEQYF
CDR3 DNA: TGTGCCACCAGCAGAGAGTCGGGACAGGTCTACGAGCAGTACTTC

V gene: TRBV9
CDR3 length: 17
D gene: -
clone size: -
J gene: TRBJ2-3
CDR3 protein: CASSVGGAHQTTDTQYF
CDR3 DNA: TGTGCCAGCAGCGTAGGGGGGGCTCACCAGACCACAGATACGCAGTATTTT

V gene: TRBV2
CDR3 length: 17
D gene: -
clone size: -
J gene: TRBJ2-6
CDR3 protein: CASSDWRRGSGANVLTF
CDR3 DNA: TGTGCCAGCAGTGATTGGCGGAGGGGCTCTGGGGCCAACGTCCTGACTTTC

V gene: TRBV9
CDR3 length: 12
D gene: -
clone size: -
J gene: TRBJ1-1
CDR3 protein: CASSVENLGAFF
CDR3 DNA: TGTGCCAGCAGCGTAGAGAATTTGGGAGCTTTCTTT

V gene: TRBV7-2
CDR3 length: 15
D gene: TRBD1
clone size: -
J gene: TRBJ2-7
CDR3 protein: CASSLWDRMSYEQYF
CDR3 DNA: TGTGCCAGCAGCTTATGGGACAGGATGTCCTACGAGCAGTACTTC

V gene: TRBV6-5
CDR3 length: 15
D gene: TRBD1
clone size: once
J gene: TRBJ1-4
CDR3 protein: CASSPRGPTNEKLFF
CDR3 DNA: TGTGCCAGCAGTCCAAGGGGGCCCACTAATGAAAAACTGTTTTTT

V gene: TRBV12-3/TRBV12-4
CDR3 length: 14
D gene: TRBD1
clone size: once
J gene: TRBJ2-3
CDR3 protein: CASRMDRATDTQYF
CDR3 DNA: TGTGCCAGCAGAATGGACAGGGCCACAGATACGCAGTATTTT

V gene: TRBV29-1
CDR3 length: 14
D gene: -
clone size: -
J gene: TRBJ2-1
CDR3 protein: CSVVVRLAINEQFF
CDR3 DNA: TGCAGCGTTGTAGTTCGTCTAGCAATTAATGAGCAGTTCTTC

V gene: TRBV6-5
CDR3 length: 15
D gene: -
clone size: -
J gene: TRBJ2-7
CDR3 protein: CASSPSQDGAYEQYF
CDR3 DNA: TGTGCCAGCAGTCCATCTCAGGACGGGGCCTACGAGCAGTACTTC

V gene: TRBV14
CDR3 length: 17
D gene: -
clone size: few
J gene: TRBJ2-3
CDR3 protein: CASSQVKAASFTDTQYF
CDR3 DNA: TGTGCCAGCAGCCAAGTAAAGGCGGCGAGTTTCACAGATACGCAGTATTTT

V gene: TRBV12-5
CDR3 length: 11
D gene: -
clone size: -
J gene: TRBJ2-1
CDR3 protein: CASGLALEQFF
CDR3 DNA: TGTGCTAGTGGCCTCGCCCTTGAGCAGTTCTTC